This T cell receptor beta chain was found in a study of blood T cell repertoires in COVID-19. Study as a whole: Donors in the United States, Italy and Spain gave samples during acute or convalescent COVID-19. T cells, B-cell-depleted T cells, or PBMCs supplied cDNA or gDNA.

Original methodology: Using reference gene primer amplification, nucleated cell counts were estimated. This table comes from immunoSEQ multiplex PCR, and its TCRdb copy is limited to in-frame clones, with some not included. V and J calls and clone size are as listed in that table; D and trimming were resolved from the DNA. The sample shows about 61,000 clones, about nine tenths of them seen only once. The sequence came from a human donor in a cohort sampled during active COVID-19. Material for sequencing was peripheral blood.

The CDR3: CASTHPGTDTQYF. In DNA, the CDR3 is TGTGCCAGCACCCACCCGGGAACAGATACGCAGTATTTT. This chain uses TRBV6-5 with TRBJ2-3; D may be TRBD2 (5 bases). Trimming stripped 7 bases from V and 3 bases from J, with 11 bases between. From germline, CDR1 is MNHEY and CDR2 SVGAGI. The CDR3 spans 13 residues.